The 3 T cell receptor beta chains given below trace back to one sample, sequenced in a study of identical twins. TCRdb itself ran the 5' RACE reads through MiXCR, one entry per CDR3 protein. The table includes fewer than 650,000 distinct CDR3 sequences, just under 10% detected once. This sample also belongs to another study, concerning yellow fever vaccine responses in identical twins.

Sequencing was carried out using PBMCs. The receptors come from a woman aged 18-29 years in good health.

A remark on this clonotype: At one end the junction does not follow the germline gene, possibly because of a read error. The chain joins TRBV5-5 to TRBJ2-2; weak D call: TRBD2 (6 bases). The CDR3 is 14 residues long. Germline V gene data show CDR1 as SGHKS and CDR2 as YYEKEE (reference sequence). The CDR3 DNA sequence: TGTGCCAGCAGCCCTGACAGCCTCTGCGGGGAGCTGCTTTTT. This encodes CASSPDSLCGELLF.

This clonotype occurred many times. This chain joins TRBV11-2 and TRBJ2-2; TRBD2 agrees at 11 bases. There are 15 residues in the CDR3. Germline loops: CDR1 SGHAT, CDR2 FQNNGV. V gave up 6 bases and J gave up 5 bases; unmatched junction bases: 5. DNA for the CDR3: TGTGCCAGCAGGACCGGGACTAGCGGAACCGGGGAGCTGTTTTTT. This sequence encodes CASRTGTSGTGELFF.

The sample holds a few counts of this clonotype. V and J are TRBV11-1 and TRBJ1-4; D is perhaps TRBD1 (5 bases). CDR1 and CDR2 (germline): SGHAT, FQDESV (reference sequence). With 8 bases removed from V and 7 bases from J, the gap between germline ends came to 14 bases. This CDR3 is 13 amino acids long. The CDR3 DNA follows: TGTGCCAGCGAGTCGGCAGGGACTGAAAAACTGTTTTTT. This gives the protein CASESAGTEKLFF.